A selection of T cell receptor beta chains follows, all from one sample in a study of blood T cell repertoires in COVID-19. This table comes from immunoSEQ multiplex PCR, and its TCRdb copy is limited to in-frame clones, with some not included. The sample gives hundreds of thousands of clones, 75% to 90% of which show up once; about 6% is in the top ten. The sample consisted of peripheral blood. The source of these receptors is a woman in her forties or fifties with COVID-19, enrolled during active disease. Both conserved end residues are part of each CDR3.

v_call	j_call	cdr3_length	cdr3_aa
TRBV19	TRBJ2-5	15	CASSLAGGVVETQYF
TRBV28	TRBJ1-5	16	CAVVQGGELGNQPQHF
TRBV6-5	TRBJ1-5	14	CASSYVGGSQPQHF
TRBV6-2/TRBV6-3	TRBJ2-6	16	CASSSPGRPGANVLTF
TRBV10-3	TRBJ2-7	15	CAISPGTGASYEQYF
TRBV30	TRBJ1-2	12	CAWSRGGYGYTF
TRBV4-2	TRBJ1-2	12	CASSRQGDGYTF
TRBV21-1	TRBJ1-6	21	CASSPLTPIRSPCSYNSPLHF
TRBV2	TRBJ2-7	15	CASSKQWDSSYEQYF
TRBV6-2/TRBV6-3	TRBJ2-7	14	CASSTTGAPYEQYF
TRBV5-1	TRBJ1-1	13	CASSFGGNTEAFF
TRBV11-2	TRBJ1-1	12	CASSPLGVEAFF
TRBV24-1	TRBJ1-3	16	CATSEVRGVAGNTIYF
TRBV15	TRBJ1-5	13	CATSQTGNQPQHF
TRBV19	TRBJ2-7	15	CASSSQGLATDEQYF
TRBV28	TRBJ2-1	15	CASSLLSGRFNEQFF
TRBV5-1	TRBJ1-1	14	CASSAQGQNTEAFF
TRBV7-9	TRBJ2-1	14	CASSSEVPGTEQFF
TRBV11-3	TRBJ1-4	16	CASSTNRGTDIEKLFF
TRBV4-1	TRBJ1-5	12	CASSQGLGSQHF
TRBV3-1/TRBV3-2	TRBJ2-1	17	CASSTGTSGAVYNEQFF
TRBV30	TRBJ2-7	13	CAWSRDSSYEQYF
TRBV18	TRBJ2-1	15	CASSQGSGTYNEQFF
TRBV5-4	TRBJ2-5	14	CASSGPRNGETQYF
TRBV30	TRBJ2-1	12	CAWSVSGYEQFF
TRBV7-3	TRBJ2-1	14	CASSRTGSYNEQFF
TRBV18	TRBJ2-1	17	CASSPPSWTSVYNEQFF
TRBV15	TRBJ2-1	16	CATVSLAESSYNEQFF
TRBV6-5	TRBJ1-1	12	CASRGSIAEAFF
TRBV11-3	TRBJ2-7	17	CASSLEPSVGPSYEQYF
TRBV9	TRBJ2-2	14	CASSAPKNTGELFF
TRBV14	TRBJ2-1	15	CASSQRQGAGNEQFF
TRBV4-2	TRBJ1-1	15	CASSQEVRTNTEAFF
TRBV5-1	TRBJ2-1	16	CASSLAGLAGVNEQFF
TRBV30	TRBJ1-1	13	CAWSTRAGAEAFF
TRBV19	TRBJ1-2	16	CASRNRGQGREWRYTF
TRBV7-2	TRBJ1-6	13	CASGRLINSPLHF
TRBV14	TRBJ2-2	15	CASSYRVVNTGELFF
TRBV9	TRBJ1-4	16	CASSGGGFRANEKLFF
TRBV4-1	TRBJ2-3	16	CASSRQVGSGGYTQYF
TRBV27	TRBJ1-5	13	CASSYGVAQPQHF
TRBV9	TRBJ1-1	16	CASSRIIQGMGTEAFF
TRBV24-1	TRBJ2-7	13	CATSDPYSYEQYF
TRBV4-2	TRBJ1-3	15	CASSPSDSSGNTIYF
TRBV5-1	TRBJ2-1	14	CASSLGGDYNEQFF
TRBV5-1	TRBJ2-2	18	CASSLTPPGQGYTGELFF